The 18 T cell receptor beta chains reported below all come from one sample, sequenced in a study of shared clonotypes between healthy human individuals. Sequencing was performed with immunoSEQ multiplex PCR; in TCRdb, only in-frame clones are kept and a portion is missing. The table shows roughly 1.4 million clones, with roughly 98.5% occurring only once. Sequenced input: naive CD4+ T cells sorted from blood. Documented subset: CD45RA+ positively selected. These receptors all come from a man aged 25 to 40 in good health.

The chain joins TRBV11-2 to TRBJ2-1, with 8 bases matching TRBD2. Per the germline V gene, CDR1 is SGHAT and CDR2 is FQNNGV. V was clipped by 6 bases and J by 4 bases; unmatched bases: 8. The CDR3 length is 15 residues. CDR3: CASSPRRGVYNEQFF. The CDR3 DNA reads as TGTGCCAGCAGTCCCCGGCGGGGGGTTTACAATGAGCAGTTCTTC. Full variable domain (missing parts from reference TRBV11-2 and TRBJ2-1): EAGVAQSPRYKIIEKRQSVAFWCNPISGHATLYWYQQILGQGPKLLIQFQNNGVVDDSQLPKDRFSAERLKGVDSTLKIQPAKLEDSAVYLCASSPRRGVYNEQFFGPGTRLTVL.

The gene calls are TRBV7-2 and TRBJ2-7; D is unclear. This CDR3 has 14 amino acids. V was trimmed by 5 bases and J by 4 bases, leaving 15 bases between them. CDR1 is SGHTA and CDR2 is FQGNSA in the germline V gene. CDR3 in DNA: TGTGCCAGCAGCCCCGGAACGACCAATTACGAGCAGTACTTC. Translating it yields CASSPGTTNYEQYF.

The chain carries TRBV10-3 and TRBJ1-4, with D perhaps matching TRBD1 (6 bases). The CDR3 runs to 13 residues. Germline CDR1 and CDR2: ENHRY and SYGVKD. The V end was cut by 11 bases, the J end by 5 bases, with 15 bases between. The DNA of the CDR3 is TGTGCCTCAAGACAGGTCGAAAATGAAAAACTGTTTTTT. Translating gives CASRQVENEKLFF.

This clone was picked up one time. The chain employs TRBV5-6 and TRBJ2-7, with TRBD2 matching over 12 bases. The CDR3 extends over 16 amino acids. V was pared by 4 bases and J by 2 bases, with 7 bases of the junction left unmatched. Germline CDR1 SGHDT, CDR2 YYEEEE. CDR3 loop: CASSITSGRTPYEQYF. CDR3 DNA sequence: TGTGCCAGCAGCATAACTAGCGGGAGGACCCCCTACGAGCAGTACTTC. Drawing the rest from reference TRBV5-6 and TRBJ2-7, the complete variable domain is DAGVTQSPTHLIKTRGQQVTLRCSPKSGHDTVSWYQQALGQGPQFIFQYYEEEERQRGNFPDRFSGHQFPNYSSELNVNALLLGDSALYLCASSITSGRTPYEQYFGPGTRLTVT.

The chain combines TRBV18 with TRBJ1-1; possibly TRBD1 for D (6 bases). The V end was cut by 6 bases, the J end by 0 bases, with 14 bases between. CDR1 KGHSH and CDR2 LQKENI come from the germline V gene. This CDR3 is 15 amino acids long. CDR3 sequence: CASSPDQGLNTEAFF. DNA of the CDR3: TGTGCCAGCTCTCCCGATCAGGGGCTGAACACTGAAGCTTTCTTT.

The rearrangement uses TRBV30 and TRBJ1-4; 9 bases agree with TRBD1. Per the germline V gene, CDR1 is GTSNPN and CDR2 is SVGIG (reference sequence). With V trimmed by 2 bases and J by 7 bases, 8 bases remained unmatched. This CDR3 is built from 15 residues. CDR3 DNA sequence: TGTGCCTGGAGTCCGGGACAGGGCGAAGGTGAAAAACTGTTTTTT. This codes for CAWSPGQGEGEKLFF.

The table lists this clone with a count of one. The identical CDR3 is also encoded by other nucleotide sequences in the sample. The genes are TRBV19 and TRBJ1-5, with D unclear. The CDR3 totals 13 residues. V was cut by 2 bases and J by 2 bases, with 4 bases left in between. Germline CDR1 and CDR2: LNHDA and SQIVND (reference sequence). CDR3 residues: CASSILGNQPQHF. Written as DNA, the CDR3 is TGTGCCAGTAGTATACTCGGCAATCAGCCCCAGCATTTT.

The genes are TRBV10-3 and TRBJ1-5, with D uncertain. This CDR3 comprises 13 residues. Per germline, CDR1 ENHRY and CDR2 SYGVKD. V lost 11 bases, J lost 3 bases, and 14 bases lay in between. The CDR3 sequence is CASQTGFNQPQHF. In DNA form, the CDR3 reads TGTGCCTCCCAGACGGGATTCAATCAGCCCCAGCATTTT.

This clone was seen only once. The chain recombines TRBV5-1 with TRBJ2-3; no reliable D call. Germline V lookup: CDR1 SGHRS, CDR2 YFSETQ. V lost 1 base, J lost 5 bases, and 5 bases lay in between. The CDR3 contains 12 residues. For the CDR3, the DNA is TGCGCCAGCAGCTTGCCCCGAGATACGCAGTATTTT. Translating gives CASSLPRDTQYF.

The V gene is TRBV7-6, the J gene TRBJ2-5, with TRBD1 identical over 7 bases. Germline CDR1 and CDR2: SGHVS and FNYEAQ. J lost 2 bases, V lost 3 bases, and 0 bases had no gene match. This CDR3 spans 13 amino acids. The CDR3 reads CASSLGQQETQYF. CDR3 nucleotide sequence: TGTGCCAGCAGCTTGGGACAGCAAGAGACCCAGTACTTC.

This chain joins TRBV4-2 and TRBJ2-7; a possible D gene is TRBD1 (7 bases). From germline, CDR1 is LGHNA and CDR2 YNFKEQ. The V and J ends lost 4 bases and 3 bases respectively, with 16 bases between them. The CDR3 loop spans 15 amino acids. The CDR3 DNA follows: TGTGCCAGCAGCCCCGACGCAGGGGGGAACTACGAGCAGTACTTC. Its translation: CASSPDAGGNYEQYF.

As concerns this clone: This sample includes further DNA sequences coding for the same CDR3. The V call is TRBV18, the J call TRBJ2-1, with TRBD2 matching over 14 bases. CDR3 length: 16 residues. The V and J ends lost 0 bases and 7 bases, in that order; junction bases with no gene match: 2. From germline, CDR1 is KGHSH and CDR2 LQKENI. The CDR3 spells CASSPPTSGRVNEQFF. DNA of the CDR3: TGTGCCAGCTCACCACCGACTAGCGGGAGGGTTAATGAGCAGTTCTTC.

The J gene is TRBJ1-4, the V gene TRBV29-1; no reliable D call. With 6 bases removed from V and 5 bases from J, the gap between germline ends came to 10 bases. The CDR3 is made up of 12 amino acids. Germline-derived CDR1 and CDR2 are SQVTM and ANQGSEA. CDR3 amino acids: CSVDGSNEKLFF. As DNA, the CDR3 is TGCAGCGTGGATGGATCGAATGAAAAACTGTTTTTT.

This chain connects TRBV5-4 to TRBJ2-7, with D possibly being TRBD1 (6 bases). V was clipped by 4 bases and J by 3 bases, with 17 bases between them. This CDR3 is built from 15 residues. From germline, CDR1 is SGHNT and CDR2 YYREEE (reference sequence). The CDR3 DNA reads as TGTGCCAGCAGCGACGGACAGCGAAACTTCTACGAGCAGTACTTC. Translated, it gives CASSDGQRNFYEQYF.

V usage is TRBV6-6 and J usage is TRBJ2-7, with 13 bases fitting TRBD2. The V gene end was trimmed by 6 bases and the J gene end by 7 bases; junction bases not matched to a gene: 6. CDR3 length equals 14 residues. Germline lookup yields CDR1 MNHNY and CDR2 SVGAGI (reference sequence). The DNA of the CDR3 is TGTGCCAGCAGGGGACTAGCGGGATCCTTTGAGCAGTACTTC. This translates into CASRGLAGSFEQYF.

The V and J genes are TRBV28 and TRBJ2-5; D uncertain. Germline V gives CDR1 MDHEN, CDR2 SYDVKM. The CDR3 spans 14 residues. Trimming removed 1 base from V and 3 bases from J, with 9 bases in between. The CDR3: CASSLYQNEETQYF. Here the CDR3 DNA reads TGTGCCAGCAGTTTATATCAGAACGAAGAGACCCAGTACTTC. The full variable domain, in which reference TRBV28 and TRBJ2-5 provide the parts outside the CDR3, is DVKVTQSSRYLVKRTGEKVFLECVQDMDHENMFWYRQDPGLGLRLIYFSYDVKMKEKGDIPEGYSVSREKKERFSLILESASTNQTSMYLCASSLYQNEETQYFGPGTRLLVL.

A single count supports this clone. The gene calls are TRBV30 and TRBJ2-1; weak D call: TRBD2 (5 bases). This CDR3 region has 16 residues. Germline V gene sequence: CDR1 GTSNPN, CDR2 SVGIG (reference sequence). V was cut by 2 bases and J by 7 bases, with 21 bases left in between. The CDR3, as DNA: TGTGCCTGGAGTTTACGAGGGTCATTTCGCGGAAATGAGCAGTTCTTC. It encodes CAWSLRGSFRGNEQFF.

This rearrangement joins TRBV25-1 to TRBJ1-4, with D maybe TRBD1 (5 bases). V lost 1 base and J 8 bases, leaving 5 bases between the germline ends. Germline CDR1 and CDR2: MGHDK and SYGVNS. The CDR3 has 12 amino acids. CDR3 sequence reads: CASSEWDEKLFF. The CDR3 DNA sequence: TGTGCCAGCAGTGAATGGGACGAAAAACTGTTTTTT.